Listed here are 28 T cell receptor beta chains from one sample, sequenced in a study of blood T cell repertoires in COVID-19. The table came from immunoSEQ multiplex PCR; TCRdb's copy has only in-frame clones and leaves some out. The profile covers roughly 190,000 clones, with 70% to 90% appearing a single time and roughly 9.7% taken by the ten largest. The sequenced material came from peripheral blood. The receptors here all came from a woman aged 55-70 years with COVID-19, enrolled during active disease.

The chain employs TRBV5-1 and TRBJ2-5; possibly TRBD1 for D (6 bases). Germline values: CDR1 SGHRS, CDR2 YFSETQ. The V end lost 1 base, the J end lost 6 bases, and 19 bases lay between the germline ends. This CDR3 spans 16 amino acids. The CDR3 loop reads CASSLQTLGATKTQYF. The CDR3 region has the DNA TGCGCCAGCAGCTTGCAAACTCTGGGGGCAACAAAGACCCAGTACTTC.

The V call is TRBV19, the J call TRBJ1-2, with a weak D call TRBD1 (5 bases). CDR3 length: 14 amino acids. Germline V gene data show CDR1 as LNHDA and CDR2 as SQIVND (reference sequence). Trimming removed 7 bases at V and 2 bases at J, with 14 bases between. The CDR3 protein is CASTPKAGNYGYTF. In DNA form, the CDR3 reads TGTGCCAGTACCCCTAAGGCAGGGAACTATGGCTACACCTTC.

The chain carries TRBV7-9 and TRBJ2-1; 9 bases map to TRBD2. Per germline, CDR1 SEHNR and CDR2 FQNEAQ (reference sequence). The CDR3 spans 14 residues. The junction had 2 bases not matched to a gene; V was cut back by 1 base and J by 7 bases. For the CDR3, the DNA is TGTGCCAGCAGCTTAGGACTAGCGGAGAATGAGCAGTTCTTC. This gives the protein CASSLGLAENEQFF.

This clone was seen just once. The gene calls are TRBV5-6 and TRBJ2-7, with 9 positions matching TRBD1. CDR1 SGHDT and CDR2 YYEEEE come from the germline V gene. V shed 6 bases and J 5 bases; nucleotides not matched to a gene: 6. This CDR3 is 13 amino acids long. CDR3 sequence: CASTRDRDHEQYF. The CDR3 region has the DNA TGTGCCAGCACCCGGGACAGGGACCACGAGCAGTACTTC.

The chain links TRBV30 to TRBJ1-6, with TRBD1 matching 7 bases. V dropped 1 base and J dropped 9; count of bases not matched to a gene: 6. The CDR3 spans 14 residues. CDR1 GTSNPN and CDR2 SVGIG come from the germline V gene (reference sequence). As DNA, the CDR3 is TGTGCCTGGAGTGAGGCCAGGGGGATTTCACCCCTCCACTTT. This gives the protein CAWSEARGISPLHF. Together with reference TRBV30 and TRBJ1-6, the CDR3 gives the full variable domain: SQTIHQWPATLVQPVGSPLSLECTVEGTSNPNLYWYRQAAGRGLQLLFYSVGIGQISSEVPQNLSASRPQDRQFILSSKKLLLSDSGFYLCAWSEARGISPLHFGNGTRLTVT.

J is TRBJ1-1 and V is TRBV18, with D hard to call. Germline CDR1 and CDR2: KGHSH and LQKENI. V lost 1 base, J lost 2 bases, and 5 bases lay in between. This CDR3 is built from 13 residues. The CDR3 coding sequence is TGTGCCAGCTCACCACTCGTAAACACTGAAGCTTTCTTT. It encodes CASSPLVNTEAFF.

CDR3 sequence: CASGVGPTNTEAFF. Here the CDR3 DNA reads TGTGCCAGCGGGGTGGGGCCGACGAACACTGAAGCTTTCTTT. The chain links TRBV28 to TRBJ1-1, with D tentatively TRBD1 (5 bases). Germline CDR1 is MDHEN and CDR2 is SYDVKM. Trimming shortened V by 8 bases and J by 1 base, and 14 bases separated the two germline ends. This CDR3 contains 14 residues.

This clone appeared once. This chain joins TRBV19 and TRBJ2-1, with a possible D match to TRBD2 (6 bases). CDR3 length: 15 amino acids. V lost 3 bases, J lost 6 bases, and 15 bases lay in between. CDR1 is LNHDA and CDR2 is SQIVND in the germline V gene (reference sequence). CDR3: CASSISSGVRNEQFF. The DNA of the CDR3 is TGTGCCAGTAGTATCTCATCGGGAGTTCGCAATGAGCAGTTCTTC.

The chain carries TRBV7-8 and TRBJ1-1; no reliable D call. V was pared by 2 bases and J by 4 bases, with 5 bases between. Germline values: CDR1 SGHVS, CDR2 FQNEAQ. The CDR3 extends over 12 amino acids. Here the CDR3 DNA reads TGTGCCAGCAGCTTAATACTCACTGAAGCTTTCTTT. Translation: CASSLILTEAFF.

This chain joins TRBV12-3 or TRBV12-4 and TRBJ2-7, with D perhaps TRBD1 (5 bases). This CDR3 region has 11 residues. With 7 bases removed from V and 6 bases from J, the gap between germline ends came to 10 bases. This CDR3 is CASTRRGEQYF. The CDR3 coding sequence is TGTGCCAGCACCCGAAGGGGCGAGCAGTACTTC.

The rearrangement joins TRBV19 to TRBJ2-4, with 8 nucleotides matching TRBD2. Germline CDR1 reads LNHDA; CDR2 reads SQIVND (reference sequence). The CDR3 is made up of 15 amino acids. Unmatched junction bases numbered 8, after V lost 3 bases and J lost 7 bases. CDR3 coding DNA: TGTGCCAGTAGTATTCCGAGCGGGAGTGGGAACATTCAGTACTTC. Translation gives CASSIPSGSGNIQYF.

The CDR3 sequence: CASSQDPGGNTIYF. CDR3 coding DNA: TGCGCCAGCAGCCAAGATCCGGGGGGAAACACCATATATTTT. The chain carries TRBV4-1 and TRBJ1-3; unclear D gene. Trimming removed 0 bases from V and 4 bases from J, with 7 bases in between. The CDR3 is 14 residues long. The germline gives CDR1 MGHRA, CDR2 YSYEKL.

The rearrangement links TRBV6-5 to TRBJ1-3; 9 positions agree with TRBD1. This CDR3 comprises 12 residues. Germline loops: CDR1 MNHEY, CDR2 SVGAGI. The CDR3 bases are TGTCACAGGGGGCGCATAGAGGACACCATATATTTT. Its protein is CHRGRIEDTIYF.

J is TRBJ1-1 and V is TRBV5-6, with 9 bases matching TRBD1. Losses at the gene ends were 3 bases for V and 4 bases for J; bases not matched to a gene: 4. Germline V CDR1 and CDR2: SGHDT, YYEEEE. The CDR3 has 14 residues. CDR3 coding DNA: TGTGCCAGCAGCTCGACACAGGGGGCCACTGAAGCTTTCTTT. This sequence encodes CASSSTQGATEAFF.

The chain carries TRBV19 and TRBJ1-5, with 9 bases matching TRBD1. The germline gives CDR1 LNHDA, CDR2 SQIVND (reference sequence). The V segment lost 9 bases and the J segment 7 bases; nucleotides outside the gene matches: 19. The CDR3 is made up of 17 amino acids. CDR3 amino acids: CASGDGPKGTGMQPQHF. The CDR3 coding sequence is TGTGCCAGCGGGGATGGCCCTAAAGGGACAGGGATGCAGCCCCAGCATTTT.

This sequence joins TRBV11-2 and TRBJ1-3; D gene unclear. Per germline, CDR1 SGHAT and CDR2 FQNNGV. Trimming removed 1 base from V and 2 bases from J, with 9 bases in between. The CDR3 loop spans 15 amino acids. In DNA, the CDR3 is TGTGCCAGCAGCTTAGGGGCTGGCGCTGGAAACACCATATATTTT. This sequence encodes CASSLGAGAGNTIYF.

The chain employs TRBV27 and TRBJ1-1; 9 bases match TRBD1. With V trimmed by 6 bases and J by 1 base, 6 bases remained unmatched. The CDR3 runs to 15 residues. CDR1 MNHEY and CDR2 SMNVEV come from the germline V gene (reference sequence). Here the CDR3 reads CASRAQGAANTEAFF. CDR3 nucleotide sequence: TGTGCCAGCAGAGCACAGGGGGCGGCGAACACTGAAGCTTTCTTT.

The genes are TRBV12-3 or TRBV12-4 and TRBJ2-5, with TRBD1 matching over 7 bases. The length of the CDR3 is 13 residues. Losses at the gene ends were 5 bases for V and 1 base for J; bases not matched to a gene: 1. The CDR3 reads CASSRQGQETQYF. CDR3 coding DNA: TGTGCCAGCAGTAGACAGGGCCAAGAGACCCAGTACTTC.

This rearrangement joins TRBV9 to TRBJ2-1, with D tentatively TRBD1 (5 bases). V dropped 4 bases and J dropped 4 bases, with 9 bases sitting between them. Germline V gene data show CDR1 as SGDLS and CDR2 as YYNGEE. This CDR3 has 13 amino acids. CDR3 region: CASSPRQYNEQFF. CDR3 DNA: TGTGCCAGCAGCCCCCGACAGTACAATGAGCAGTTCTTC.

This rearrangement joins TRBV27 to TRBJ1-2; 9 nucleotides agree with TRBD1. V was clipped by 2 bases and J by 6 bases; unmatched bases: 4. The length of the CDR3 is 14 residues. Germline CDR1 and CDR2: MNHEY and SMNVEV (reference sequence). CDR3 coding DNA: TGTGCCAGCAGTTTACTACAGGGGGCAGATGGCTACACCTTC. Its protein is CASSLLQGADGYTF.

The chain uses TRBV7-2 and TRBJ2-7; 7 bases are a match to TRBD2. V trimming: 3 bases; J trimming: 7 bases; junction bases outside the gene matches: 6. The CDR3 extends over 13 amino acids. Germline V gene data show CDR1 as SGHTA and CDR2 as FQGNSA. This CDR3 is CASSFAGAREQYF. Written as DNA, the CDR3 is TGTGCCAGCAGCTTTGCGGGAGCACGGGAGCAGTACTTC.

The chain combines TRBV23-1 with TRBJ1-6, with TRBD1 as a possible D gene (6 bases). TRBV23-1 is an ORF; its function is uncertain. V dropped 6 bases and J dropped 1 base, with 22 bases sitting between them. The CDR3 runs 19 residues. Written as DNA, the CDR3 is TGCGCCAGCAGCCTCAACAGGGAAGAGGATGGGTCCTATAATTCACCCCTCCACTTT. This encodes CASSLNREEDGSYNSPLHF.

V and J are TRBV20-1 and TRBJ1-5; D might be TRBD1 (5 bases). Germline CDR1 is DFQATT and CDR2 is SNEGSKA (reference sequence). The CDR3 consists of 14 residues. The V end was cut by 3 bases, the J end by 0 bases, with 9 bases between. The CDR3 region is CSASETDSNQPQHF. The CDR3 DNA is TGCAGTGCTAGTGAGACAGATAGCAATCAGCCCCAGCATTTT.

V is TRBV19 and J is TRBJ2-2; 10 bases are a match to TRBD1. Germline V gene data show CDR1 as LNHDA and CDR2 as SQIVND (reference sequence). The CDR3 contains 14 residues. The V segment lost 6 bases and the J segment 6 bases; nucleotides outside the gene matches: 4. The CDR3 spells CASRDRGLAGELFF. In nucleotides, the CDR3 is TGTGCCAGTAGAGACAGGGGGCTCGCCGGGGAGCTGTTTTTT.

This rearrangement joins TRBV5-3 to TRBJ1-1; weak D call: TRBD1 (6 bases). TRBV5-3 is noted as an ORF with a role that remains uncertain. The V and J ends lost 0 bases and 6 bases respectively, with 6 bases between them. The CDR3 has 12 amino acids. CDR3 protein: CARSLGGPEAFF. The CDR3 nucleotides read TGTGCCAGAAGCTTGGGGGGGCCTGAAGCTTTCTTT.

The count of this clone is one. The genes are TRBV9 and TRBJ2-2; 13 bases align to TRBD2. Germline CDR1 is SGDLS and CDR2 is YYNGEE. Unmatched junction bases numbered 8, after V lost 4 bases and J lost 5 bases. This CDR3 is built from 17 residues. DNA for the CDR3: TGTGCCAGCAGCTCAGGACTAGCGGGAGAAGGAACCGGGGAGCTGTTTTTT. Translation gives CASSSGLAGEGTGELFF.

V usage is TRBV11-3 and J usage is TRBJ2-7, with a weak D call TRBD1 (5 bases). From germline, CDR1 is SGHNT and CDR2 YENEEA. The V gene lost 1 base and the J gene lost 3 bases, with 10 bases spanning the gap. CDR3 length equals 14 residues. The CDR3: CASSLAQADYEQYF. In DNA form, the CDR3 reads TGTGCCAGCAGCTTAGCACAGGCGGACTACGAGCAGTACTTC.

On this clone: The DNA is omitted, as the CDR3 cannot be located on it reliably, and the CDR3 follows TCRdb's listing. The V and J genes are TRBV5-8 and TRBJ2-2; TRBD2 is the table's D call and was not checked against the DNA. The CDR3 totals 17 residues, both ends included. Germline V gives CDR1 SGHTS, CDR2 YDEGEE. The chain's CDR3 is CASSLQPGPFGAGELFF.